This T cell receptor beta chain originates from a study of CD8+ T cells in alopecia areata. Study-wide results and limits: TCRs were shared less clearly across patients than in mice, possibly for HLA-related reasons. Sequence data from scalp samples additionally include resident alphabeta T cells of normal skin.

After pooling, cutaneous lymph node cells were sorted with CD4, CD8alpha, NKG2D, NKG2ACE and other markers. Sequencing relied on a cDNA template that was reverse transcribed from extracted RNA. Here immunoSEQ multiplex PCR was the method, and the copy in TCRdb shows in-frame clones only, minus some. The repertoire has about 300,000 clones, none seen only once; the ten largest take roughly 1.2%. As regards this clone: Its antigen is unknown. Germline and genes here are mouse. The read ends 4 residues early relative to the CDR3; the germline J gene fills the gap.

This CDR3 has 13 residues. Germline-derived CDR1 and CDR2 are NSHNY and SYGAGN. This TCR was sampled from a C3H/HeJ mouse with alopecia areata. This strain's MHC haplotype is H2-k. This rearrangement joins TRBV13-1 to TRBJ2-1; tentative D call: TRBD2 (5 bases). The sequenced sample consisted of CD4+ T cells sorted from a lymph node. The covered CDR3 bases are TGTGCCAGCAGTGATGAAAACTGGGCT. Amino acid sequence: CASSDENWA. In full, the CDR3 is CASSDENWAEQFF.